Listed below are T cell receptor beta chains from one sample, sequenced in a study of T cells in Graves' hyperthyroidism and ophthalmopathy. TCRdb ran MiXCR on the multiplex PCR reads and lists one entry per CDR3 protein. Here the sample spans approximately 640,000 distinct CDR3 sequences, approximately 15% being singletons. The sequenced sample consisted of blood. These receptors all come from a man aged 45-60 years with Graves' hyperthyroidism. The CDR3 runs from the conserved cysteine through the conserved F or W. D genes are given only for firm matches. Expanded clones get a size class; other rows say once, few or many, or leave the size out.

J | V | D | size | DNA | CDR3
TRBJ2-2 | TRBV20-1 | - | many | TGCAGTGCTAGAGATTTGGGGGTGGAGCTGTTTTTT | CSARDLGVELFF
TRBJ1-5 | TRBV27 | - | few | TGTGCCAGCAGTTTATCTGGGACAACTCAGCCCCAGCATTTT | CASSLSGTTQPQHF
TRBJ2-1 | TRBV14 | TRBD2 | few | TGTGCCAGCAGCCCTACCACTAGCGGGAGGGGGTACAATGAGCAGTTCTTC | CASSPTTSGRGYNEQFF
TRBJ2-7 | TRBV27 | - | many | TGTGCCAGCAGCCGACAAATTAGCTCCTACGAGCAGTACTTC | CASSRQISSYEQYF
TRBJ1-1 | TRBV28 | - | many | TGTGCCAGCAGTATTTACAGGGCGGAGGGGACTGAAGCTTTCTTT | CASSIYRAEGTEAFF
TRBJ2-5 | TRBV27 | TRBD1 | many | TGTGCCAGCAGTTTAGGACAGGGGAGAGTAGAGACCCAGTACTTC | CASSLGQGRVETQYF
TRBJ2-7 | TRBV7-8 | - | many | TGTGCCAGCAGCTTAATACGTTTTTCCTACGAGCAGTACTTC | CASSLIRFSYEQYF
TRBJ2-1 | TRBV28 | TRBD1 | many | TGTGCCAGCAGTCCCAACACTTGGACAGGTTTAAATGAGCAGTTCTTC | CASSPNTWTGLNEQFF
TRBJ2-3 | TRBV2 | TRBD2 | many | TGTGCCAGCAGCGAACTAGCGGGAGGGCCCGGTACGCAGTATTTT | CASSELAGGPGTQYF
TRBJ2-1 | TRBV2 | - | many | TGTGCCAGCAGTGGCGGGTTGTCCGAGCAGTTCTTC | CASSGGLSEQFF
TRBJ2-1 | TRBV3-1 | TRBD2 | - | TGTGCCAGCAGCCGCCTCGGGGGGGGACACTGGAGTGAGCAGTTCTTC | CASSRLGGGHWSEQFF
TRBJ2-2 | TRBV10-1 | - | - | TGCGCCAGCCAAAAGTGGGATACCGGGGAGCTGTTTTTT | CASQKWDTGELFF
TRBJ2-5 | TRBV6-1 | - | few | TGTGCCAGCAGTTATTTGCAGGGATCGGAGACCCAGTACTTC | CASSYLQGSETQYF
TRBJ1-2 | TRBV5-6 | TRBD1 | - | TGTGCCAGCAGTACGACAGGGCTTAACTATGGCTACACCTTC | CASSTTGLNYGYTF
TRBJ2-2 | TRBV28 | TRBD2 | - | TGTGCCAGCAGTGAAGCGGGAGCGGACACCGGGGAGCTGTTTTTT | CASSEAGADTGELFF
TRBJ1-1 | TRBV30 | - | many | TGTGCCTGGAGTCCGGGTCCTACTAGGCTGAACACTGAAGCTTTCTTT | CAWSPGPTRLNTEAFF
TRBJ2-3 | TRBV11-2 | TRBD1 | many | TGTGCCAGCAGCATTACAGGGGGTAAGAGAGATACGCAGTATTTT | CASSITGGKRDTQYF
TRBJ1-4 | TRBV5-1 | TRBD1 | - | TGCGCCAGCAGCTTGGGGACAGGAAAGAATGAAAAACTGTTTTTT | CASSLGTGKNEKLFF
TRBJ2-2 | TRBV12-3/TRBV12-4 | - | many | TGTGCCAGCAGTTTTAAGGGTTCGGCCGGGGAGCTGTTTTTT | CASSFKGSAGELFF
TRBJ2-5 | TRBV5-1 | TRBD2 | few | TGCGCCAGCAGCTTGGGGACTAGCGGGAACCAAGAGACCCAGTACTTC | CASSLGTSGNQETQYF
TRBJ1-1 | TRBV28 | - | many | TGTGCCAGCAGTTTAGGCAGCATGAACACTGAAGCTTTCTTT | CASSLGSMNTEAFF
TRBJ2-4 | TRBV25-1 | - | many | TGTGCCAGCAGTGAGGCGGGGGCGTCAAACATTCAGTACTTC | CASSEAGASNIQYF
TRBJ2-7 | TRBV3-1 | TRBD2 | - | TGTGCCAGCAGCCAAAAGCGGGAGGTATTTAGGACCTACGAGCAGTACTTC | CASSQKREVFRTYEQYF
TRBJ2-7 | TRBV7-6 | - | many | TGTGCCAGCAGCCCCGGACTGTTCGACTACGAGCAGTACTTC | CASSPGLFDYEQYF
TRBJ1-5 | TRBV20-1 | - | - | TGCAGTGCTAGAGATGGTCACCCTAATCAGCCCCAGCATTTT | CSARDGHPNQPQHF
TRBJ1-1 | TRBV30 | - | - | TGTGCCTGGAGTGGGGCCATGAGGCCTGAAGCTTTCTTT | CAWSGAMRPEAFF
TRBJ1-1 | TRBV5-1 | TRBD1 | many | TGCGCCAGTTCAGACAGGGTGCAGGACACTGAAGCTTTCTTT | CASSDRVQDTEAFF
TRBJ1-5 | TRBV5-6 | TRBD1 | few | TGTGCCAGCAGCTTGTGGGACAGGGGGCACAGCAATCAGCCCCAGCATTTT | CASSLWDRGHSNQPQHF
TRBJ2-1 | TRBV10-2 | - | - | TGCGCCAGCAGGGATAGGGACCGCCCCGATGAGCAGTTCTTC | CASRDRDRPDEQFF
TRBJ2-7 | TRBV28 | TRBD1 | few | TGTGCCAGCAGACCGGGACAGAACCCCTACGAGCAGTACTTC | CASRPGQNPYEQYF
TRBJ1-4 | TRBV18 | - | few | TGTGCCAGCTCACCCGCCGGGACGCGGGCGGTGGTTGAAAAACTGTTTTTT | CASSPAGTRAVVEKLFF
TRBJ2-6 | TRBV28 | - | many | TGTGCCAGCAGTTTAGCAGGGTCTGGGGCCAACGTCCTGACTTTC | CASSLAGSGANVLTF
TRBJ1-2 | TRBV7-9 | - | few | TGTGCCAGCAGCTTAGAGGTTCCAGGGACCGGCTACACCTTC | CASSLEVPGTGYTF
TRBJ1-5 | TRBV28 | TRBD1 | few | TGTGCCAGCAGTACTCCCGGGACAGGGGTTTTTCAGCCCCAGCATTTT | CASSTPGTGVFQPQHF
TRBJ1-3 | TRBV11-2 | - | - | TGTGCCAGCAGCTTAACAGGATCCCATGGAAACACCATATATTTT | CASSLTGSHGNTIYF
TRBJ2-1 | TRBV6-1 | - | - | TGTGCCAGCAGCCCAGGGGGGGGCGTACAGTTCTTC | CASSPGGGVQFF
TRBJ2-7 | TRBV3-1 | TRBD2 | many | TGTGCCAGCAGCCAAGAGAGGCCGGGACTAGCGGGAGTTGGCGCCTACGAGCAGTACTTC | CASSQERPGLAGVGAYEQYF
TRBJ2-3 | TRBV30 | - | - | TGTGCCCGCCTAAGGGGGGACGATAGCACAGATACGCAGTATTTT | CARLRGDDSTDTQYF
TRBJ2-7 | TRBV27 | TRBD2 | many | TGTGCCAGCAGTTTAAGCGGGAGTTTCTACGAGCAGTACTTC | CASSLSGSFYEQYF
TRBJ2-5 | TRBV20-1 | TRBD1 | many | TGCAGTGCAACCACAGGGGGCGGGGGTAGGCGCAAGACCCAGTACTTC | CSATTGGGGRRKTQYF
TRBJ2-3 | TRBV30 | - | - | TGTGCCTGGAGCACGGCGGGACTTATCACAGATACGCAGTATTTT | CAWSTAGLITDTQYF
TRBJ1-5 | TRBV5-1 | - | - | TGCGCCAGCACCGTCTCGGGGGATAGCAATCAGCCCCAGCATTTT | CASTVSGDSNQPQHF
TRBJ2-5 | TRBV28 | - | many | TGTGCCAGCAGTACATACGACATGACTCGCCAAGAGACCCAGTACTTC | CASSTYDMTRQETQYF
TRBJ1-2 | TRBV6-2/TRBV6-3 | - | - | TGTGCCAGCTACTCTGCGGGGCTTAGCACCTTC | CASYSAGLSTF
TRBJ1-5 | TRBV9 | - | few | TGTGCCAGCAGCAGGACACCCCAAGACCCGGGTTTCAATCAGCCCCAGCATTTT | CASSRTPQDPGFNQPQHF
TRBJ1-6 | TRBV6-1 | - | - | TGTGCCAGCGCTCCCGGGGGAAGTCTGAATTCACCCCTCCACTTT | CASAPGGSLNSPLHF
TRBJ2-1 | TRBV2 | - | many | TGTGCCAGCAGTGTAGGTACACCACTCCCCAATGAGCAGTTCTTC | CASSVGTPLPNEQFF
TRBJ2-5 | TRBV7-9 | TRBD1 | - | TGTGCCAGCAGCTTAGCCGGGACAGAGTACCAAGAGACCCAGTACTTC | CASSLAGTEYQETQYF
TRBJ2-2 | TRBV20-1 | - | once | TGCAGTCAATCCGGGCCGAGCACCGGGGAGCTGTTTTTT | CSQSGPSTGELFF
TRBJ2-1 | TRBV6-1 | - | few | TGTGCCAGCAGTGGTTTGAGAGCCGGAGGCGATGAGCAGTTCTTC | CASSGLRAGGDEQFF
TRBJ2-3 | TRBV9 | - | few | TGTGCCAGCAGCACCCTCGGGGGCAGACGAACGGATACGCAGTATTTT | CASSTLGGRRTDTQYF
TRBJ2-5 | TRBV18 | TRBD2 | many | TGTGCCAGCTCACCATTAAAAGCGGGGCAAGAGACCCAGTACTTC | CASSPLKAGQETQYF
TRBJ2-1 | TRBV2 | - | - | TGTGCCAGCATTAAGCGGCCTTACAATGAGCAGTTCTTC | CASIKRPYNEQFF
TRBJ1-5 | TRBV6-2/TRBV6-3 | - | - | TGTGCCAGCAACGAACCGGGGGGAGGGAATCAGCCCCAGCATTTT | CASNEPGGGNQPQHF
TRBJ1-1 | TRBV20-1 | - | - | TGCAGTGCTAGGTCAGACCCGAACACTGAAGCTTTCTTT | CSARSDPNTEAFF
TRBJ1-1 | TRBV7-9 | - | - | TGTGCCAGCCTTAACTTGAACACTGAAGCTTTCTTT | CASLNLNTEAFF
TRBJ2-5 | TRBV7-2 | TRBD1 | many | TGTGCCAGCAGCTTAGCGACAGGGGGCGCAAGAAGGACCCAGTACTTC | CASSLATGGARRTQYF
TRBJ1-1 | TRBV3-1 | TRBD1 | few | TGTGCCAGCAGCCAAGGGACAGGGGCCTTGAACACTGAAGCTTTCTTT | CASSQGTGALNTEAFF
TRBJ2-5 | TRBV6-1 | - | many | TGTGCCAGCAGTGAAACGGGAACCCGGGCCGCCGAGACCCAGTACTTC | CASSETGTRAAETQYF
TRBJ2-3 | TRBV9 | TRBD2 | many | TGTGCCAGCAGCGTAGGACTAGCGGGGATCACAGATACGCAGTATTTT | CASSVGLAGITDTQYF